This record covers a single T cell receptor (beta chain). The antigen is undetermined. This CDR3 region has 13 residues. Trimming removed 7 bases at V and 5 bases at J, with 14 bases between. The germline gives CDR1 SGHRS, CDR2 YFSETQ. This entry comes from a study of T cells in localized non-small cell lung cancer. Notes on the study in general: Elevated blood T cell density was associated with longer overall survival.

Sequencing used immunoSEQ multiplex PCR; TCRdb keeps in-frame clones, though not all of them. The repertoire consists of around 64,000 clones, with approximately 91% occurring once and the leading ten covering nearly 20%. The material sequenced was peripheral blood, taken before any cancer treatment. This chain uses TRBV5-1 with TRBJ2-3; D might be TRBD1 or TRBD2, each matching 5 bases. The receptor was derived from a man aged 40 to 69 with stage I lung adenocarcinoma. The CDR3 DNA reads as TGCGCCAGCGCAGTCTCAGGGAGAGATACGCAGTATTTT. This gives the protein CASAVSGRDTQYF. The full variable domain, with the rest looked up from reference TRBV5-1 and TRBJ2-3, is KAGVTQTPRYLIKTRGQQVTLSCSPISGHRSVSWYQQTPGQGLQFLFEYFSETQRNKGNFPGRFSGRQFSNSRSEMNVSTLELGDSALYLCASAVSGRDTQYFGPGTRLTVL.